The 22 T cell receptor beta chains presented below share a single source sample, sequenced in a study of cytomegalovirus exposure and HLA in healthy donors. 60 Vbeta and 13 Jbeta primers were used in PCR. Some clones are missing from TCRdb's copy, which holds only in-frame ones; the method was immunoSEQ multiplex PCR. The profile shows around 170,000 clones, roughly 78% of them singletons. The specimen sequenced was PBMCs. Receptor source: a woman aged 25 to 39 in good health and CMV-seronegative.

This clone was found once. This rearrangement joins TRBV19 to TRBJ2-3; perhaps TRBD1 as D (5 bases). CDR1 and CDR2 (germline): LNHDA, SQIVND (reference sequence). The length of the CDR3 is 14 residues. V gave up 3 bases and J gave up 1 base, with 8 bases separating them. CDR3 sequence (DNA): TGTGCCAGTAGTATGGGGCTAGGCACAGATACGCAGTATTTT. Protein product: CASSMGLGTDTQYF.

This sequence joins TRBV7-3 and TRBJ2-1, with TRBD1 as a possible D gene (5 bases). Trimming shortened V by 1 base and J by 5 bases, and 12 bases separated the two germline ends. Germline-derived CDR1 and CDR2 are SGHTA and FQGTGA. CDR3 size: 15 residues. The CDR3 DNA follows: TGTGCCAGCAGCTTAAGGCAGGGCTTGGACAATGAGCAGTTCTTC. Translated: CASSLRQGLDNEQFF.

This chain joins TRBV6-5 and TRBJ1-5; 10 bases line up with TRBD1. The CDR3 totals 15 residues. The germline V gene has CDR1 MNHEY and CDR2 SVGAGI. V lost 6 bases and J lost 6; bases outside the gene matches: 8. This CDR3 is CASSQDRGQGQPQHF. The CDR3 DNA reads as TGTGCCAGCAGCCAAGACAGGGGGCAAGGTCAGCCCCAGCATTTT.

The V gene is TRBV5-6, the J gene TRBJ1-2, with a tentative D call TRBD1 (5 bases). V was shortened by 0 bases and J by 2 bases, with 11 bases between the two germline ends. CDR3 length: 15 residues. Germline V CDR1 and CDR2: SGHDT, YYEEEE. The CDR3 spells CASSLAGRTNYGYTF. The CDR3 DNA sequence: TGTGCCAGCAGCTTGGCCGGCAGGACAAACTATGGCTACACCTTC.

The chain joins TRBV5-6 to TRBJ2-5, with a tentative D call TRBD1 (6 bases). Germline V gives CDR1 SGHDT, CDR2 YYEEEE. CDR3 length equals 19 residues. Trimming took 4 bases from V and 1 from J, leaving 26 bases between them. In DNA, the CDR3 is TGTGCCAGCAGCGATGGACAGAGTAGTGGTAAGGTCCGCCAAGAGACCCAGTACTTC. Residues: CASSDGQSSGKVRQETQYF.

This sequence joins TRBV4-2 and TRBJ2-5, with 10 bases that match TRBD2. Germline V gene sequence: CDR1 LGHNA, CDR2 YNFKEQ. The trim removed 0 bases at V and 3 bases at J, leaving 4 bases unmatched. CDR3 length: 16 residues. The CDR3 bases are TGTGCCAGCAGCCAAGAGGGGACTAGCGAAAAAGAGACCCAGTACTTC. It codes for CASSQEGTSEKETQYF.

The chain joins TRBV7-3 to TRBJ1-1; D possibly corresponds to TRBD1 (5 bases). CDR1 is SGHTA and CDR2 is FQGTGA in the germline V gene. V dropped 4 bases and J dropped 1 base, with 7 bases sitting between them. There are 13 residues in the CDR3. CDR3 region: CASSSGGNTEAFF. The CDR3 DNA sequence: TGTGCCAGCAGCTCGGGGGGGAACACTGAAGCTTTCTTT.

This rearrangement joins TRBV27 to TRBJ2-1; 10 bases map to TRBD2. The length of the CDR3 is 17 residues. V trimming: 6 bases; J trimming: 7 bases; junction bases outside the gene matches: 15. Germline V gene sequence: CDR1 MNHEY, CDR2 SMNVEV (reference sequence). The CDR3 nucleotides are TGTGCCAGCAGGCCGTTCCCAAGCGGGGGGGCGATGAATGAGCAGTTCTTC. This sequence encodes CASRPFPSGGAMNEQFF.

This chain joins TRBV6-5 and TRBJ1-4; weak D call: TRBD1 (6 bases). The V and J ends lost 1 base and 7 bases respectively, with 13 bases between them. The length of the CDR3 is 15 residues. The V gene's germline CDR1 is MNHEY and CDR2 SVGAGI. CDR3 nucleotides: TGTGCCAGCAGTTACTTGGGGGGGCCGGGTGAAAAACTGTTTTTT. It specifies CASSYLGGPGEKLFF.

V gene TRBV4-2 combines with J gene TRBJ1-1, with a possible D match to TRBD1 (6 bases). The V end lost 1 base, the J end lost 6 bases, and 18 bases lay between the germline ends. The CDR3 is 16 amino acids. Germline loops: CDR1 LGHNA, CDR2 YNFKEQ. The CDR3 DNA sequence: TGTGCCAGCAGCCAAGGGGGAACAGGGAGTTTCGCTGAAGCTTTCTTT. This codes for CASSQGGTGSFAEAFF.

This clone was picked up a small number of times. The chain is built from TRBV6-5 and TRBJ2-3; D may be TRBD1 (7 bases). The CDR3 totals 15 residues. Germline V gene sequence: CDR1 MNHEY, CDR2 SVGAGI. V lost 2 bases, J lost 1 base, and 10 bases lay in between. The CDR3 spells CASSYRGTGTDTQYF. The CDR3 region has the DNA TGTGCCAGCAGTTACCGGGGGACAGGCACAGATACGCAGTATTTT.

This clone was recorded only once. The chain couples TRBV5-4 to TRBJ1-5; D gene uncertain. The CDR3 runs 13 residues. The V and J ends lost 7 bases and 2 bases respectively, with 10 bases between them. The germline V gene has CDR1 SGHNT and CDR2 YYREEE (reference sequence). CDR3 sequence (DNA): TGTGCCAGCCCTCTCGAGGGCAATCAGCCCCAGCATTTT. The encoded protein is CASPLEGNQPQHF.

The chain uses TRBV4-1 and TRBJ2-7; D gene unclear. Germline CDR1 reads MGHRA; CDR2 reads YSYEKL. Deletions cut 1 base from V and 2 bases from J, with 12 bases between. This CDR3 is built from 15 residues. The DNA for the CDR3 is TGCGCCAGCAGCCAAGGATCTACTTTAGCCTACGAGCAGTACTTC. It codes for CASSQGSTLAYEQYF.

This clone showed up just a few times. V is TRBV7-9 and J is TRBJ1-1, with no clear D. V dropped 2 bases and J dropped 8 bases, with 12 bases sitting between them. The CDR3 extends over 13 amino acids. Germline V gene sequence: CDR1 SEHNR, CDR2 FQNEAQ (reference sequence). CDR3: CASSLSTSGEAFF. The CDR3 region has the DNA TGTGCCAGCAGCTTATCAACCTCGGGGGAAGCTTTCTTT.

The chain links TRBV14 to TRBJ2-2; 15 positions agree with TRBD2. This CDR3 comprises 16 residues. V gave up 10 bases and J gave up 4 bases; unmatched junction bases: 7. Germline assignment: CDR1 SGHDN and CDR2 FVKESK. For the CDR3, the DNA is TGTGCCACCCGGACTAGCGGGGGGGCTAGCACCGGGGAGCTGTTTTTT. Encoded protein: CATRTSGGASTGELFF. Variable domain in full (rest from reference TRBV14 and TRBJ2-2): EAGVTQFPSHSVIEKGQTVTLRCDPISGHDNLYWYRRVMGKEIKFLLHFVKESKQDESGMPNNRFLAERTGGTYSTLKVQPAELEDSGVYFCATRTSGGASTGELFFGEGSRLTVL.

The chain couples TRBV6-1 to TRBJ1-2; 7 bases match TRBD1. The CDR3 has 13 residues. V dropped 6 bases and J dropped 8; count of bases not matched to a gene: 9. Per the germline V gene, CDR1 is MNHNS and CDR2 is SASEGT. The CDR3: CASRDDRVQGYTF. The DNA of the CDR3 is TGTGCCAGCAGAGACGACAGGGTTCAGGGCTACACCTTC.

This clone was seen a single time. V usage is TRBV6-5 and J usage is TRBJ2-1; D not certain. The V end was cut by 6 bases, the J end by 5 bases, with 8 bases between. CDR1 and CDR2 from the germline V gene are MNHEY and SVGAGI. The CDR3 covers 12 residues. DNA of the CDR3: TGTGCCAGCAGCCCGCGGAACAATGAGCAGTTCTTC. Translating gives CASSPRNNEQFF.

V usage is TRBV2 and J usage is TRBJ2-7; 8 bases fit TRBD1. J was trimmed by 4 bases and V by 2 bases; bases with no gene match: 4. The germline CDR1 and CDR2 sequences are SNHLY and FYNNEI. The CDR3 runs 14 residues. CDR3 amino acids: CASSEQGAGYEQYF. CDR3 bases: TGTGCCAGCAGTGAACAGGGGGCAGGGTACGAGCAGTACTTC.

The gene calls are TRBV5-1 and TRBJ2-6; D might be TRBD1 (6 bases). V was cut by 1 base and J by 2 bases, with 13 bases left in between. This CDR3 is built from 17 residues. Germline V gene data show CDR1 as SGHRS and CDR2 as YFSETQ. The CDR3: CASSLQETGTGANVLTF. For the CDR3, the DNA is TGCGCCAGCAGCTTGCAGGAAACAGGGACTGGGGCCAACGTCCTGACTTTC.

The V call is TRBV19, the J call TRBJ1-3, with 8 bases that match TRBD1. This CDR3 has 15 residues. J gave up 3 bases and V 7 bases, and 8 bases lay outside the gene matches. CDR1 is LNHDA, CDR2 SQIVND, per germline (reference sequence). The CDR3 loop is CASMRGQERGNTIYF. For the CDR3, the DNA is TGTGCCAGTATGCGGGGACAGGAACGTGGAAACACCATATATTTT. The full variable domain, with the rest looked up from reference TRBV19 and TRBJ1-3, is DGGITQSPKYLFRKEGQNVTLSCEQNLNHDAMYWYRQDPGQGLRLIYYSQIVNDFQKGDIAEGYSVSREKKESFPLTVTSAQKNPTAFYLCASMRGQERGNTIYFGEGSWLTVV.

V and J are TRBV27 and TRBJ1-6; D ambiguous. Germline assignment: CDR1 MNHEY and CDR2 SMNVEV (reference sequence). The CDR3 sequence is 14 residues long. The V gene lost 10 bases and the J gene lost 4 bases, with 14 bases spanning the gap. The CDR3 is CATGLSQYNSPLHF. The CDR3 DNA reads TGTGCCACCGGACTGTCACAGTATAATTCACCCCTCCACTTT.

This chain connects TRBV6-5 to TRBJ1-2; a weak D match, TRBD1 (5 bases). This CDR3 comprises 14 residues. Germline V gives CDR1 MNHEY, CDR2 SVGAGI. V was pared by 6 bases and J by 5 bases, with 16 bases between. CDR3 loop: CASSRGGIPYGYTF. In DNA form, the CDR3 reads TGTGCCAGCAGCCGCGGGGGGATCCCGTATGGCTACACCTTC.